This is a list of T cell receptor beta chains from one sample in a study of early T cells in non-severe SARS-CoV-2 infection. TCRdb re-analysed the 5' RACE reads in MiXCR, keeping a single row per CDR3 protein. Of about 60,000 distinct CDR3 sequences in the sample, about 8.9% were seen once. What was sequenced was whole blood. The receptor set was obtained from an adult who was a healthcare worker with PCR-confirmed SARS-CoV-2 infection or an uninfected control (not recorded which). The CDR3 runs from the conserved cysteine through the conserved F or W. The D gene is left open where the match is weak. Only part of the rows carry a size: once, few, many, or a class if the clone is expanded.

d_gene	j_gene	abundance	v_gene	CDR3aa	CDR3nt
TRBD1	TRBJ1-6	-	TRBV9	CASSTRQGDSPLHF	TGTGCCAGCAGCACCAGACAGGGTGATTCACCCCTCCACTTT
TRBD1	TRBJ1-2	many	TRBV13	CASSPGTGDYRYGYTF	TGTGCCAGCAGCCCGGGGACAGGGGACTACCGCTATGGCTACACCTTC
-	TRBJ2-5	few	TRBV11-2	CASSRTDSGERETQYF	TGTGCCAGCAGCCGTACGGACAGTGGGGAAAGGGAGACCCAGTACTTC
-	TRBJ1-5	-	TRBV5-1	CASSLEGFNQPQHF	TGCGCCAGCAGCTTGGAGGGATTCAATCAGCCCCAGCATTTT
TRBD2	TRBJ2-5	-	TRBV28	CASSGTSQETQYF	TGTGCCAGCAGCGGGACTAGCCAAGAGACCCAGTACTTC
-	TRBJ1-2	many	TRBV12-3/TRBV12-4	CASSLGIGGHYGYTF	TGTGCCAGCAGTTTAGGAATAGGGGGACACTATGGCTACACCTTC
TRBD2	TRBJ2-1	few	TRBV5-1	CASSFASGYEQFF	TGCGCCAGCAGCTTTGCTAGCGGTTATGAGCAGTTCTTC
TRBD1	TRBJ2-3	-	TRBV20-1	CSARGTGGGTQYF	TGCAGTGCTAGAGGGACAGGGGGCGGCACGCAGTATTTT
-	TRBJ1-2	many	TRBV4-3	CASSQESGARGYTF	TGCGCCAGCAGCCAAGAGTCGGGGGCGCGTGGCTACACCTTC
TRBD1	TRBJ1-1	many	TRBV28	CASSSPTTGDNTEAFF	TGTGCCAGCAGTTCGCCGACGACAGGGGATAACACTGAAGCTTTCTTT
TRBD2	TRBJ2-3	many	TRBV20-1	CSARLAASTDTQYF	TGCAGTGCAAGACTAGCGGCTAGCACAGATACGCAGTATTTT
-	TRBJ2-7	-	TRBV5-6	CASSLLSDNPYEQYF	TGTGCCAGCAGCTTGTTATCGGACAACCCCTACGAGCAGTACTTC
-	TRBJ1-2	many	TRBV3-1	CASSQDEGGVYGYTF	TGTGCCAGCAGCCAAGACGAGGGAGGAGTCTATGGCTACACCTTC
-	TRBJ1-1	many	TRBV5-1	CASSLNSMNTEAFF	TGCGCCAGCAGCTTGAACAGCATGAACACTGAAGCTTTCTTT
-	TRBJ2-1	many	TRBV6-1	CASSDGLGQKIFSYNEQFF	TGTGCCAGCAGTGACGGCCTCGGGCAGAAGATTTTCTCCTACAATGAGCAGTTCTTC
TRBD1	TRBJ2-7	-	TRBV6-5	CASRENRGPAKQYF	TGTGCCAGCAGGGAGAACAGGGGGCCGGCGAAGCAGTACTTC
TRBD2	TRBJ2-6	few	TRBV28	CASSLSGGSGANVLTF	TGTGCCAGCAGTTTATCGGGAGGATCTGGGGCCAACGTCCTGACTTTC
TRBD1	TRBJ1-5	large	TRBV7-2	CASSSQGAQPQHF	TGTGCCAGCAGCTCACAGGGGGCACAGCCCCAGCATTTT
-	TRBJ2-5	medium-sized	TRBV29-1	CSVARSMETQYF	TGCAGCGTTGCGCGATCGATGGAGACCCAGTACTTC
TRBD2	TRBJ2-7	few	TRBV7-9	CASETSGITSSEQYF	TGTGCCAGCGAGACTAGCGGGATTACTTCGAGCGAGCAGTACTTC
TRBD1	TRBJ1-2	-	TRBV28	CASRPSGGHGYTF	TGTGCCAGCAGACCGTCAGGGGGCCATGGCTACACCTTC
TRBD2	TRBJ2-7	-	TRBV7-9	CASSSLGTSGSSRSYEQYF	TGTGCCAGCAGCTCCCTTGGGACTAGCGGGAGTTCCCGCTCCTACGAGCAGTACTTC
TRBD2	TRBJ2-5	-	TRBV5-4	CASSFGTSGPQETQYF	TGTGCCAGCAGCTTTGGGACTAGCGGGCCCCAAGAGACCCAGTACTTC
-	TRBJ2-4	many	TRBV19	CASGDTPLHPAKGIQYF	TGTGCCAGTGGCGACACCCCACTCCACCCGGCAAAAGGAATTCAGTACTTC
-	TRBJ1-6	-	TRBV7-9	CASSVGGSVKSPLHF	TGTGCCAGCAGCGTAGGTGGGTCAGTCAAGTCACCCCTCCACTTT
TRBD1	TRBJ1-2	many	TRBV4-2	CASSQGTGLNYGYTF	TGTGCCAGCAGCCAAGGGACAGGGTTAAACTATGGCTACACCTTC
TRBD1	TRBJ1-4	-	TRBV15	CATSKDRAQEKLSF	TGTGCCACCAGCAAGGACAGGGCACAGGAAAAACTGTCTTTT
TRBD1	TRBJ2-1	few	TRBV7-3	CASSDGWGQGFQFF	TGTGCCAGCAGCGACGGATGGGGACAGGGTTTTCAGTTCTTC
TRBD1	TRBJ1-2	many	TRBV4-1	CASSRGGTVFGYTF	TGCGCCAGCAGCCGAGGAGGGACAGTCTTTGGCTACACCTTC
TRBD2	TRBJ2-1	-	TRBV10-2	CASSRGGRGSNNEQFF	TGCGCCAGCAGCAGAGGCGGGAGGGGGTCGAACAATGAGCAGTTCTTC
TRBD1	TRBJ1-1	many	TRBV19	CASSGRWQGDPEAFF	TGTGCCAGTAGTGGCCGTTGGCAGGGGGACCCTGAAGCTTTCTTT
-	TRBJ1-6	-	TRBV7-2	CASSLSRLSYNSPLHF	TGTGCCAGCAGCTTAAGCCGTCTCTCCTATAATTCACCCCTCCACTTT
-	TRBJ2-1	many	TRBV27	CASSLLSEQFF	TGTGCCAGCAGCCTCCTAAGCGAGCAGTTCTTC
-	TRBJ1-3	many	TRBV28	CASSNPGRNFGNTIYF	TGTGCCAGCAGTAATCCGGGACGGAACTTTGGAAACACCATATATTTT
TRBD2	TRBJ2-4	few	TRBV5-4	CASSPAGGPAKNIQYF	TGTGCCAGCAGCCCAGCGGGAGGCCCAGCCAAAAACATTCAGTACTTC
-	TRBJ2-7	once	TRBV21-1	CASSITGLAGDNPTYEQYF	TGTGCCAGCAGCATCACGGGACTAGCGGGAGACAATCCTACCTACGAGCAGTACTTC
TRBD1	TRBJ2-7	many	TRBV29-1	CSVELGQGALNEQYF	TGCAGCGTTGAATTGGGACAGGGGGCGTTGAACGAGCAGTACTTC
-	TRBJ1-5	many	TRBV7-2	CASSLPEYSNQPQHF	TGTGCCAGCAGCTTACCGGAATATAGCAATCAGCCCCAGCATTTT
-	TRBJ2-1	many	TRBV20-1	CSAIGGGTYNEQFF	TGCAGTGCTATAGGTGGGGGAACCTACAATGAGCAGTTCTTC
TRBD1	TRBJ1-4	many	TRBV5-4	CASSVAGGDSEKLFF	TGTGCCAGCAGCGTGGCAGGGGGGGATAGTGAAAAACTGTTTTTT
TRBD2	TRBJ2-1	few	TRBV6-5	CASSRLAGAPNEQFF	TGTGCCAGCAGTCGACTAGCGGGAGCCCCAAATGAGCAGTTCTTC
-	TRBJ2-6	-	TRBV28	CASSSPVAGANVLTF	TGTGCCAGCAGTTCCCCCGTAGCTGGGGCCAACGTCCTGACTTTC
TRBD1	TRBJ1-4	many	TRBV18	CASSHGTEGKLFF	TGTGCCAGCTCACATGGGACAGAGGGAAAACTGTTTTTT
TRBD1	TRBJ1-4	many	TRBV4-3	CASSQGRTGGLEKLFF	TGCGCCAGCAGCCAAGGACGGACAGGGGGCCTTGAAAAACTGTTTTTT
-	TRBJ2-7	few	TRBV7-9	CASSASPGYEQYF	TGTGCCAGCAGCGCGAGCCCAGGCTACGAGCAGTACTTC
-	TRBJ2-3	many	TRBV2	CASERAGTDTQYF	TGTGCCAGCGAAAGGGCTGGCACAGATACGCAGTATTTT
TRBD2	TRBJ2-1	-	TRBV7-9	CASSLQRGYNEQFF	TGTGCCAGCAGCTTACAGCGGGGCTACAATGAGCAGTTCTTC
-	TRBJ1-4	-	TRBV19	CASTRRSNEKLFF	TGTGCCAGCACGCGTAGAAGTAATGAAAAACTGTTTTTT
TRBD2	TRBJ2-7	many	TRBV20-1	CSARGGLTTSYEQYF	TGCAGTGCTAGAGGGGGACTAACCACCTCCTACGAGCAGTACTTC
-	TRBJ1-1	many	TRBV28	CASFGSDLNTEAFF	TGTGCCAGCTTTGGGTCAGACCTGAACACTGAAGCTTTCTTT
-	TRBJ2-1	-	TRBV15	CATSRDTHNEQFF	TGTGCCACCAGCAGGGACACCCACAATGAGCAGTTCTTC
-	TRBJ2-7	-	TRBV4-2	CASSQTLYTTEQYF	TGTGCCAGCAGTCAGACACTTTATACAACGGAGCAGTACTTC
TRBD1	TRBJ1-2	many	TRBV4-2	CASSYTGTGAAVGGYTF	TGTGCCAGCAGCTATACAGGGACAGGGGCCGCCGTTGGTGGCTACACCTTC
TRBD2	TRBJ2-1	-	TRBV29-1	CSATTSGNEQFF	TGCAGCGCTACGACTAGCGGAAATGAGCAGTTCTTC
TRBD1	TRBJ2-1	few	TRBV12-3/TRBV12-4	CASSDRRSGGDTGGYNEQFF	TGTGCCAGCAGTGACCGACGGAGCGGAGGAGACACAGGGGGGTACAATGAGCAGTTCTTC
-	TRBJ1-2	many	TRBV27	CASSSEGGAIGYTF	TGTGCCAGCAGCTCAGAGGGGGGGGCTATTGGCTACACCTTC